The clone carrying this T cell receptor (beta chain) came up a few times. The sample is drawn from a study of blood T cell repertoires in COVID-19. Overall study: Nucleic acid was either cDNA or gDNA, and it came from T cells, B-cell-depleted T cells, or PBMCs.

Generated by immunoSEQ multiplex PCR, the TCRdb table keeps only in-frame clones and is missing some. This table has over 200,000 clones, about 70% appearing once. The V and J ends lost 4 bases and 2 bases respectively, with 6 bases between them. CDR1 is ENHRY and CDR2 is SYGVKD in the germline V gene. CDR3 length: 13 amino acids. The clonotype comes from a woman aged 80 or older with acute or convalescent COVID-19. V and J are TRBV10-3 and TRBJ1-5; maybe TRBD1 (6 bases). Material: peripheral blood. In DNA form, the CDR3 reads TGTGCCATCAGTGGACAGGGCAATCAGCCCCAGCATTTT. Amino acids: CAISGQGNQPQHF.